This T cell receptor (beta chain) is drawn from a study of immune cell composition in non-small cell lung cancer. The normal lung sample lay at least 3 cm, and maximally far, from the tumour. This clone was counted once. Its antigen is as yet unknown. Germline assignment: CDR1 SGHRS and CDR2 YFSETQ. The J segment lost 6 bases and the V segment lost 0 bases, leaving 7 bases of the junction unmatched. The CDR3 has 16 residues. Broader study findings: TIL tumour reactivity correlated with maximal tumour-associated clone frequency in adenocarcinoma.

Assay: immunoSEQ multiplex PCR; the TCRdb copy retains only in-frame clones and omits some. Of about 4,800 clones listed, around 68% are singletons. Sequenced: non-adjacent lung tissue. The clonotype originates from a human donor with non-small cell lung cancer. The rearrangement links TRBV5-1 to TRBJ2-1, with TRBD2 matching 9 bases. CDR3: CASSLGAGGFVNEQFF. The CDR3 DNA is TGCGCCAGCAGCTTGGGGGCGGGGGGGTTCGTCAATGAGCAGTTCTTC.